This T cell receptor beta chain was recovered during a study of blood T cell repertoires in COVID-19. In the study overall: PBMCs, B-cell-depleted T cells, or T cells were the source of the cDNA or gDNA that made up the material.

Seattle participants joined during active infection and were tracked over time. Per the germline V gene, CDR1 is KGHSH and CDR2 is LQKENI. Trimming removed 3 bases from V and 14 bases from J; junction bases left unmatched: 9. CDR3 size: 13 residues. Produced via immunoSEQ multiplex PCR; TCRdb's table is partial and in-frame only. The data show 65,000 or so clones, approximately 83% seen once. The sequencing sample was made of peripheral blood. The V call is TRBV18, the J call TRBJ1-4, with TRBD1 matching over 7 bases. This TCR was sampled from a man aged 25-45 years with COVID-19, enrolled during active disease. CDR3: CASSPDDRVSLFF. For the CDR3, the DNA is TGTGCCAGCTCACCTGATGACAGGGTGTCCCTGTTTTTT.